The sequence of this TCR beta chain was determined in a study of T cell responses to AZD1222 COVID-19 vaccine. Regarding the study as a whole: Repertoire sampling was restricted to post-peak T cell response timepoints. Among those given AZD1222, only five or six were seropositive at baseline.

From germline, CDR1 is GTSNPN and CDR2 SVGIG (reference sequence). The CDR3 contains 15 residues. Trimming took off 5 bases at V and 3 bases at J, with 19 bases between the two ends. Sequenced by immunoSEQ multiplex PCR; TCRdb stores in-frame clones only, minus some. The sample records about 100,000 clones, about 93% being singletons. A remark on this clone: What it binds is unknown.

The origin of this receptor is an adult in good health. The V gene is TRBV30, the J gene TRBJ1-2, with a tentative D call TRBD1 (5 bases). This specimen was peripheral blood, taken on day 0 of AZD1222 vaccination. Written as DNA, the CDR3 is TGTGCCTGGGCTACCTGGGACGGCTCCTACTATGGCTACACCTTC. It specifies CAWATWDGSYYGYTF.